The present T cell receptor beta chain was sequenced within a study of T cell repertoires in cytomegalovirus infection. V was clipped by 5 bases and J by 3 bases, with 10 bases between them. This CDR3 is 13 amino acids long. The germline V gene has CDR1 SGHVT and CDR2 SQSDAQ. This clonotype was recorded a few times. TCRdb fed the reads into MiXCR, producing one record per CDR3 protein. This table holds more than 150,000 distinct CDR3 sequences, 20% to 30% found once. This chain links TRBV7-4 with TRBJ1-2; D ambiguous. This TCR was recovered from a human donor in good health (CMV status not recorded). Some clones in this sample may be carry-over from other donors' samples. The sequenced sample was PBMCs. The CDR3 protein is CASSPDGYYGYTF. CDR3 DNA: TGTGCCAGCAGCCCAGACGGATACTATGGCTACACCTTC.